The text below deals with one T cell receptor beta chain. Its antigen is unidentified. In the original processing: Junction-only sequences without quality scores were provided by ImmunoSEQ, so filtering was different. TCRdb's copy holds only in-frame clones and misses some; the assay was immunoSEQ multiplex PCR. V and J calls and clone size are as listed in that table; D and trimming were resolved from the DNA. The profile shows under 2,000,000 clones, over 85% of them singletons. The entry originates in a study of shared clonotypes between healthy human individuals. For the study at large: CD4 naive and memory got three plates each, CD8 naive two, CD8 memory one.

Whole-study findings and limits: Rarefaction revealed incomplete sorted-subset sequencing despite large depth.

Naivety among CD8 cells was defined by CD45RO negativity and positive CCR7 selection, thereby excluding terminally differentiated effector memory CD45RA+ cells. Only Caucasian adults living in Nashville, Tennessee served as donors. The CDR3 extends over 15 amino acids. Germline V gives CDR1 PRHDT, CDR2 FYEKMQ (reference sequence). Losses at the gene ends were 7 bases for V and 3 bases for J; bases not matched to a gene: 8. The sequence derives from a young man in good health. What was sequenced was naive CD8+ T cells sorted from blood. The rearrangement uses TRBV13 and TRBJ1-1, with TRBD1 matching over 10 bases. The CDR3 here is CASTDRGRMDTEAFF. The DNA of the CDR3 is TGTGCCAGCACCGACAGGGGGCGTATGGACACTGAAGCTTTCTTT. The entire variable domain, with the rest obtained from reference TRBV13 and TRBJ1-1, is as follows: AAGVIQSPRHLIKEKRETATLKCYPIPRHDTVYWYQQGPGQDPQFLISFYEKMQSDKGSIPDRFSAQQFSDYHSELNMSSLELGDSALYFCASTDRGRMDTEAFFGQGTRLTVV.